The 28 T cell receptor beta chains below were found in one sample sequenced in a study of T-cell memory formation after mild COVID-19. MiXCR, run by TCRdb on the 5' RACE reads, gives a single entry per CDR3 protein. The sample has approximately 480,000 distinct CDR3 sequences, 15% to 20% seen once. The specimen sequenced was PBMCs or a T cell subset sorted from them (not recorded which). The receptor source for this set is an adult woman who had mild COVID-19 (a few samples of this study predate the infection). Cell type and time point are not known.

Many counts were recorded for this clonotype. The chain couples TRBV4-3 to TRBJ2-7, with TRBD2 matching over 7 bases. V dropped 2 bases and J dropped 5; count of bases not matched to a gene: 9. This CDR3 has 15 residues. Germline CDR1 reads LGHNA; CDR2 reads YSLEER. CDR3 loop: CASSQTGGGLHEQYF. The CDR3 DNA sequence: TGCGCCAGCAGCCAAACGGGAGGAGGTTTGCACGAGCAGTACTTC.

J is TRBJ1-5 and V is TRBV11-2; no firm D call. CDR1 and CDR2 (germline): SGHAT, FQNNGV. V was cut by 1 base and J by 10 bases, with 14 bases left in between. The CDR3 runs to 14 residues. The DNA of the CDR3 is TGTGCCAGCAGCTTAGTTCCCGGTGCAGGACCCCAGCATTTT. It yields the protein CASSLVPGAGPQHF.

This clonotype was detected only a few times. The CDR3 DNA follows: TGTGCCACCAGCAGAGATGAGACTGGAAACACTGAAGCTTTCTTT. Translation gives CATSRDETGNTEAFF. V and J are TRBV15 and TRBJ1-1; no clear D gene. Per germline, CDR1 LNHNV and CDR2 YYDKDF (reference sequence). The germline V and J ends were trimmed by 0 bases and 2 bases, with 10 bases remaining between them. This CDR3 has 15 residues.

This clonotype occurred a few times. The chain combines TRBV19 with TRBJ2-3, with TRBD2 matching 16 bases. Germline CDR1 is LNHDA and CDR2 is SQIVND (reference sequence). Losses at the gene ends were 7 bases for V and 6 bases for J; bases not matched to a gene: 4. The CDR3 runs to 15 residues. The CDR3 spells CASTVGLAGGDTQYF. DNA for the CDR3: TGTGCCAGTACCGTGGGACTAGCGGGGGGGGATACGCAGTATTTT.

The chain joins TRBV19 to TRBJ2-5; D is possibly TRBD1 (5 bases). CDR3 length: 13 residues. V lost 6 bases and J 2 bases, leaving 10 bases between the germline ends. The germline V gene encodes CDR1 LNHDA and CDR2 SQIVND (reference sequence). CDR3 residues: CASSRAFQETQYF. DNA for the CDR3: TGTGCCAGTAGCAGGGCTTTTCAAGAGACCCAGTACTTC.

This sequence joins TRBV20-1 and TRBJ2-5; TRBD1 matches 7 bases. The J segment lost 7 bases and the V segment lost 2 bases, leaving 13 bases of the junction unmatched. There are 15 residues in the CDR3. Germline values: CDR1 DFQATT, CDR2 SNEGSKA (reference sequence). Written as DNA, the CDR3 is TGCAGTGCTAGACCACAAATCCAGGGGGTCGGGACCCAGTACTTC. It is translated as CSARPQIQGVGTQYF.

There are a few counts of this clonotype. In DNA, the CDR3 is TGCGCCAGCAGCCGGTCGGCAGGGGGCGTCACCGGGGAGCTGTTTTTT. This translates into CASSRSAGGVTGELFF. V gene TRBV4-1 combines with J gene TRBJ2-2; 8 bases line up with TRBD1. The germline CDR1 and CDR2 sequences are MGHRA and YSYEKL. V shed 4 bases, J shed 4 bases, and the junction held 8 bases outside the gene matches. The CDR3 contains 16 residues.

This clonotype came up a few times. V gene TRBV7-3 combines with J gene TRBJ2-3; 7 bases agree with TRBD2. V gave up 5 bases and J gave up 4 bases; unmatched junction bases: 9. The CDR3 loop spans 15 amino acids. Germline loops: CDR1 SGHTA, CDR2 FQGTGA. The CDR3 spells CASSPRGAGSDTQYF. In DNA, the CDR3 is TGTGCCAGCAGCCCCCGGGGAGCGGGGTCAGATACGCAGTATTTT.

The CDR3 sequence: CASSLRRQVKFGYGYTF. The CDR3 DNA reads as TGTGCCAGCAGCTTACGGCGACAGGTTAAGTTTGGCTATGGCTACACCTTC. The chain is built from TRBV7-2 and TRBJ1-2; a weak D match, TRBD1 (6 bases). Trimming shortened V by 2 bases and J by 4 bases, and 20 bases separated the two germline ends. The CDR3 spans 17 residues. The V gene's germline CDR1 is SGHTA and CDR2 FQGNSA.

This clonotype has more than one count but fewer than ten. The chain is built from TRBV4-2 and TRBJ2-7; tentatively, D is TRBD2 (6 bases). The CDR3 sequence is 16 residues long. Germline V lookup: CDR1 LGHNA, CDR2 YNFKEQ. Trimming removed 0 bases at V and 3 bases at J, with 15 bases between. The CDR3 DNA reads as TGTGCCAGCAGCCAAGAGGTGAGGACGGGAGTCTACGAGCAGTACTTC. Protein sequence: CASSQEVRTGVYEQYF.

The chain joins TRBV6-5 to TRBJ2-7; 7 bases fit TRBD1. This CDR3 has 16 amino acids. V lost 5 bases and J lost 7; bases outside the gene matches: 17. Per the germline V gene, CDR1 is MNHEY and CDR2 is SVGAGI. The CDR3 here is CASSGPGTDDLLEQYF. The CDR3 DNA reads TGTGCCAGCAGTGGACCAGGGACAGACGACCTGTTGGAGCAGTACTTC.

This clonotype occurred a few times. The rearrangement joins TRBV29-1 to TRBJ2-7; TRBD1 agrees at 10 bases. CDR1 is SQVTM, CDR2 ANQGSEA, per germline. J was trimmed by 3 bases and V by 5 bases; bases with no gene match: 4. This CDR3 is built from 13 residues. CDR3 residues: CSVCDRGHYEQYF. DNA of the CDR3: TGCAGCGTTTGCGACAGGGGGCACTACGAGCAGTACTTC.

In this sample, this clonotype turned up many times. This rearrangement joins TRBV2 to TRBJ2-7, with a weak D call TRBD1 (6 bases). The CDR3 length is 13 residues. Per germline, CDR1 SNHLY and CDR2 FYNNEI. V lost 7 bases, J lost 1 base, and 11 bases lay in between. In DNA form, the CDR3 reads TGTGCCAGCACCTCCGGACAGTCCTACGAGCAGTACTTC. Its translation is CASTSGQSYEQYF.

The chain links TRBV12-3 or TRBV12-4 to TRBJ1-4; TRBD1 matches at 7 bases. After removal of 6 bases from V and 5 bases from J, the junction contained 12 bases not matched to a gene. There are 16 residues in the CDR3. DNA of the CDR3: TGTGCCAGCAGCTTGGGGACAGCCCGAGGAAATGAAAAACTGTTTTTT. Amino acid sequence: CASSLGTARGNEKLFF.

This chain uses TRBV5-4 with TRBJ2-2; 10 bases match TRBD1. The germline V gene has CDR1 SGHNT and CDR2 YYREEE (reference sequence). The V and J ends lost 4 bases and 5 bases, in that order; junction bases with no gene match: 5. The length of the CDR3 is 15 residues. The CDR3 spells CASSNRDRGTGELFF. DNA of the CDR3: TGTGCCAGCAGCAACCGGGACAGGGGAACCGGGGAGCTGTTTTTT.

The rearrangement links TRBV9 to TRBJ2-1; D remains unclear. The length of the CDR3 is 16 residues. Germline assignment: CDR1 SGDLS and CDR2 YYNGEE. Trimming removed 0 bases at V and 6 bases at J, with 16 bases between. The chain's CDR3 is CASSVEPIGDGNEQFF. The DNA of the CDR3 is TGTGCCAGCAGCGTAGAACCAATCGGCGATGGCAATGAGCAGTTCTTC.

J is TRBJ1-2 and V is TRBV6-5; TRBD1 agrees at 8 bases. The V gene end was trimmed by 2 bases and the J gene end by 5 bases; junction bases not matched to a gene: 16. Germline-derived CDR1 and CDR2 are MNHEY and SVGAGI. CDR3 length: 18 residues. CDR3 bases: TGTGCCAGCAGTTACAACCCCCGTCCCGGGACAGGTTATTATGGCTACACCTTC. Translating gives CASSYNPRPGTGYYGYTF.

The table lists this clonotype with many counts. The genes are TRBV20-1 and TRBJ2-1, with 7 bases matching TRBD1. With 2 bases clipped from V and 3 bases from J, the junction kept 7 bases outside the gene matches. CDR1 DFQATT and CDR2 SNEGSKA come from the germline V gene (reference sequence). The CDR3 is made up of 15 amino acids. This chain's CDR3 is CSARRRDSNYNEQFF. CDR3 sequence (DNA): TGCAGTGCTAGAAGACGGGACAGTAACTACAATGAGCAGTTCTTC.

This clonotype was picked up a small number of times. The chain employs TRBV9 and TRBJ2-2; possibly TRBD1 or TRBD2 for D (5 bases each). Germline-derived CDR1 and CDR2 are SGDLS and YYNGEE. CDR3 length: 15 amino acids. Trimming took 3 bases from V and 0 from J, leaving 9 bases between them. CDR3 loop: CASSGDGPNTGELFF. CDR3 in DNA: TGTGCCAGCAGCGGGGACGGCCCGAACACCGGGGAGCTGTTTTTT.

The chain links TRBV5-1 to TRBJ2-1; D possibly corresponds to TRBD1 (6 bases). In germline, CDR1 is SGHRS, CDR2 YFSETQ. Deletions cut 2 bases from V and 2 bases from J, with 8 bases between. The CDR3 length is 14 residues. CDR3 coding DNA: TGCGCCAGCAGCTTACAGGGTCCCTACAATGAGCAGTTCTTC. Translating it yields CASSLQGPYNEQFF.

The chain recombines TRBV14 with TRBJ2-5; 7 bases are a match to TRBD1. Per germline, CDR1 SGHDN and CDR2 FVKESK. The CDR3 loop spans 17 amino acids. Trimming took 4 bases from V and 2 from J; bases not matched to a gene: 13. CDR3 residues: CASSRSASGTVQETQYF. CDR3 nucleotide sequence: TGTGCCAGCAGCCGTTCCGCATCCGGGACAGTTCAAGAGACCCAGTACTTC.

The chain employs TRBV27 and TRBJ2-3; the D gene is possibly TRBD2 (5 bases). The V end was cut by 5 bases, the J end by 8 bases, with 11 bases between. This CDR3 has 12 amino acids. CDR1 and CDR2 (germline): MNHEY, SMNVEV (reference sequence). In DNA, the CDR3 is TGTGCCAGCAGTACGCCCCGGGGTACGCAGTATTTT. Translation: CASSTPRGTQYF.

The DNA of the CDR3 is TGTGCCAGCAGCTTAGAAACAGGGCAGCCCCAGCATTTT. Its translation: CASSLETGQPQHF. This rearrangement joins TRBV7-2 to TRBJ1-5, with D perhaps matching TRBD1 (6 bases). V lost 1 base and J lost 7, with 8 bases in between. Germline V gene lookup returns CDR1 SGHTA and CDR2 FQGNSA. The CDR3 is 13 amino acids.

This clonotype was picked up a small number of times. The chain recombines TRBV7-2 with TRBJ1-1; weak D call: TRBD1 (5 bases). The V and J ends lost 5 bases and 3 bases respectively, with 22 bases between them. Germline lookup yields CDR1 SGHTA and CDR2 FQGNSA. The CDR3 runs 17 residues. This CDR3 is CASSPQVGGGLDTEAFF. Written as DNA, the CDR3 is TGTGCCAGCAGCCCACAGGTTGGGGGGGGGTTGGACACTGAAGCTTTCTTT.

This clonotype is classed as medium-sized. The V and J genes are TRBV29-1 and TRBJ2-5; 14 bases fit TRBD2. This CDR3 comprises 19 residues. V was clipped by 3 bases and J by 2 bases; unmatched bases: 14. The germline V gene has CDR1 SQVTM and CDR2 ANQGSEA. The CDR3 here is CSVEPMTSGGAYGQETQYF. The CDR3 DNA follows: TGCAGCGTTGAGCCTATGACTAGCGGGGGGGCCTACGGGCAAGAGACCCAGTACTTC.

CDR3 loop: CASSVGDGLSTDTQYF. The DNA of the CDR3 is TGTGCCAGCAGCGTAGGAGACGGACTTAGCACAGATACGCAGTATTTT. This chain uses TRBV9 with TRBJ2-3, with D possibly being TRBD2 (5 bases). With 0 bases removed from V and 0 bases from J, the gap between germline ends came to 11 bases. This CDR3 has 16 amino acids. The germline gives CDR1 SGDLS, CDR2 YYNGEE.

The sample holds a few counts of this clonotype. This chain links TRBV5-1 with TRBJ2-4, with TRBD1 as a possible D gene (6 bases). The germline V and J ends were trimmed by 0 bases and 10 bases, with 20 bases remaining between them. Looked up from germline, CDR1 is SGHRS and CDR2 is YFSETQ. The CDR3 has 16 amino acids. The CDR3 DNA reads TGCGCCAGCAGCTTGGCCCGGGACAAGGACGGAGAGATTCAGTACTTC. Translation gives CASSLARDKDGEIQYF.

This clonotype was picked up a small number of times. V and J are TRBV4-1 and TRBJ2-7; TRBD1 matches at 8 bases. The CDR3 runs 16 residues. V lost 0 bases to trimming and J lost 3 bases; unmatched junction nucleotides: 7. Germline V CDR1 and CDR2: MGHRA, YSYEKL. The CDR3 is CASSQDKDRANYEQYF. Here the CDR3 DNA reads TGCGCCAGCAGCCAAGATAAGGACAGGGCCAACTACGAGCAGTACTTC.